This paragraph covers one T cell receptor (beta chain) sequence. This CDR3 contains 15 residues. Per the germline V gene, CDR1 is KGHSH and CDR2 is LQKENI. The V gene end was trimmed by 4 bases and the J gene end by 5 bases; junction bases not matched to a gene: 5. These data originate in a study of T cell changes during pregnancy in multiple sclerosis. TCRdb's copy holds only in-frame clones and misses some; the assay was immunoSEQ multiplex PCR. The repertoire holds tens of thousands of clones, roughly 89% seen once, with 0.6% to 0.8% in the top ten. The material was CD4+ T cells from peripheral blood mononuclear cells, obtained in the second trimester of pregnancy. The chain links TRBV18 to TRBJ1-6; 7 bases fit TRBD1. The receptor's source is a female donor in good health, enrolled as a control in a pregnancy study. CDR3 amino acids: CASSLGQVDNSPLHF. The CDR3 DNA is TGTGCCAGCTCACTTGGACAGGTCGATAATTCACCCCTCCACTTT.